This T cell receptor (beta chain) was found in a study of blood T cell repertoires in COVID-19. On the study more broadly: T cells, B-cell-depleted T cells, or PBMCs supplied cDNA or gDNA.

Some clones are missing from TCRdb's copy, which holds only in-frame ones; the method was immunoSEQ multiplex PCR. The sample gives about 90,000 clones, about 85% of which show up once; roughly 3.2% is in the top ten. This CDR3 region has 13 residues. The V gene's germline CDR1 is KGHSH and CDR2 LQKENI. V lost 3 bases to trimming and J lost 8 bases, with 11 bases between them. This receptor was taken from a man aged 50 or older with acute or convalescent COVID-19. The chain carries TRBV18 and TRBJ1-3; D not certain. The sequenced sample was peripheral blood. The CDR3 spells CASSPAGRDTIYF. The CDR3 region has the DNA TGTGCCAGCTCACCGGCGGGAAGGGACACCATATATTTT.